Listed below are T cell receptor beta chains from one sample, sequenced in a study of blood T cell repertoires in COVID-19. TCRdb keeps only in-frame clones here, not all; method: immunoSEQ multiplex PCR. The table shows 140,000 to 150,000 clones, with approximately 85% occurring only once. The specimen was peripheral blood. These receptor sequences come from a man between 70 and 80 years old with acute or convalescent COVID-19. CDR3s include the opening cysteine and the closing phenylalanine or tryptophan. The order of the fields is clone size, J gene, V gene, CDR3 protein. Where a row states a size, it is once, few, many or the class of an expanded clone; other rows omit it.

size: -
J: TRBJ1-2
V: TRBV6-5
CDR3: CASRIEGQLIYGYTF

size: -
J: TRBJ2-2
V: TRBV5-1
CDR3: CASSSGLAGRGATGELFF

size: -
J: TRBJ1-2
V: TRBV5-1
CDR3: CASSLEGAGPNYGYTF

size: -
J: TRBJ1-1
V: TRBV19
CDR3: CASSIRGSYTEAFF

size: -
J: TRBJ2-7
V: TRBV7-9
CDR3: CASSLGFGVGVYEQYF

size: -
J: TRBJ2-5
V: TRBV20-1
CDR3: CSASVGGEETQYF

size: -
J: TRBJ1-2
V: TRBV3-1/TRBV3-2
CDR3: CASSLGTGGSEGYTF

size: -
J: TRBJ2-7
V: TRBV7-2
CDR3: CASSRREGTDEQYF

size: once
J: TRBJ2-5
V: TRBV21-1
CDR3: CASSNPQGKEETQYF

size: -
J: TRBJ2-3
V: TRBV3-1/TRBV3-2
CDR3: CASSRALSSGSKDTQYF

size: -
J: TRBJ2-2
V: TRBV19
CDR3: CASIQTNTGELFF

size: -
J: TRBJ1-2
V: TRBV24-1
CDR3: CAAGQDYGYTF

size: -
J: TRBJ2-5
V: TRBV7-3
CDR3: CASSSGGGLVGETQYF

size: -
J: TRBJ2-3
V: TRBV19
CDR3: CASKVAGSTDTQYF

size: -
J: TRBJ2-5
V: TRBV5-4
CDR3: CASSLAAGGEETQYF

size: -
J: TRBJ2-2
V: TRBV7-3
CDR3: CASSLGWTSGRTTGELFF

size: -
J: TRBJ2-7
V: TRBV5-6
CDR3: CASSSRTAAFYEQYF

size: -
J: TRBJ1-5
V: TRBV6-6
CDR3: CASRNRDRNQPQHF

size: -
J: TRBJ2-1
V: TRBV27
CDR3: CASSPSAGGSYNEQFF

size: -
J: TRBJ2-2
V: TRBV19
CDR3: CASSKQGNTGELFF

size: -
J: TRBJ1-6
V: TRBV6-1
CDR3: CASSEFSRWPGHSPLHF

size: -
J: TRBJ1-1
V: TRBV5-1
CDR3: CASSWGPSRDTEAFF

size: -
J: TRBJ1-5
V: TRBV28
CDR3: CASSTGLSQPQHF

size: few
J: TRBJ2-5
V: TRBV28
CDR3: CASTPLLGAGVTQYF

size: once
J: TRBJ1-6
V: TRBV10-3
CDR3: CAIRRTGEYNSPLHF

size: -
J: TRBJ2-6
V: TRBV18
CDR3: CASSLLGGSGANVLTF

size: -
J: TRBJ2-3
V: TRBV13
CDR3: CASRGLAGGPGDTQYF

size: once
J: TRBJ1-5
V: TRBV19
CDR3: CASGQGGPNQPQHF

size: -
J: TRBJ2-2
V: TRBV7-3
CDR3: CASSELSGELFF

size: -
J: TRBJ2-7
V: TRBV19
CDR3: CASRLAGGYEQYF

size: few
J: TRBJ2-3
V: TRBV6-5
CDR3: CASTGTSGLTDTQYF

size: -
J: TRBJ2-7
V: TRBV5-4
CDR3: CASSSAAGLAGYYEQYF

size: -
J: TRBJ2-5
V: TRBV6-1
CDR3: CASDEAGGKETQYF

size: -
J: TRBJ1-3
V: TRBV14
CDR3: CASSPRQDTIYF

size: -
J: TRBJ2-5
V: TRBV4-2
CDR3: CASSPGGLQQAETQYF

size: once
J: TRBJ2-5
V: TRBV3-1/TRBV3-2
CDR3: CASSRSGTSWETQYF

size: -
J: TRBJ2-7
V: TRBV6-5
CDR3: CASRSDRVTYEQYF

size: -
J: TRBJ2-6
V: TRBV4-2
CDR3: CASSQDGAGASGANVLTF

size: -
J: TRBJ2-5
V: TRBV7-9
CDR3: CASSSRLGGETQYF

size: -
J: TRBJ2-6
V: TRBV4-2
CDR3: CASSQEVGTLESGANVLTF

size: -
J: TRBJ2-5
V: TRBV6-1
CDR3: CASSEGSKETQYF

size: -
J: TRBJ1-4
V: TRBV5-8
CDR3: CASSAGQGRTNEKLFF

size: -
J: TRBJ1-2
V: TRBV5-1
CDR3: CASSLSVSGHGYTF

size: -
J: TRBJ1-3
V: TRBV6-5
CDR3: CASSYSWSSGNTIYF

size: -
J: TRBJ1-5
V: TRBV6-6
CDR3: CASSYTGGSNQPQHF

size: once
J: TRBJ2-7
V: TRBV11-2
CDR3: CASSWSLAGAYSYEQYF

size: -
J: TRBJ2-1
V: TRBV4-1
CDR3: CASSQDMSSYNEQFF

size: -
J: TRBJ2-1
V: TRBV3-1/TRBV3-2
CDR3: CASSQDGAGVPYNEQFF

size: -
J: TRBJ1-1
V: TRBV19
CDR3: CASTRGLNTEAFF

size: -
J: TRBJ2-4
V: TRBV7-9
CDR3: CASSSRPGRRLAKNIQYF

size: once
J: TRBJ1-3
V: TRBV7-6
CDR3: CASSLDRGPGNTIYF

size: -
J: TRBJ2-2
V: TRBV27
CDR3: CASRWSGGTGELFF

size: once
J: TRBJ1-3
V: TRBV4-2
CDR3: CASSHFGQEKSGNTIYF

size: -
J: TRBJ1-2
V: TRBV7-8
CDR3: CASAEGVGYGYTF

size: -
J: TRBJ2-2
V: TRBV18
CDR3: CASSPTADRAAGELFF

size: -
J: TRBJ2-7
V: TRBV30
CDR3: CAWSVWAHMGKYEQYF

size: once
J: TRBJ2-1
V: TRBV18
CDR3: CASSFGQGDYNEQFF